What follows are 13 T cell receptor beta chains derived from one specimen sequenced in a study of cytomegalovirus exposure and HLA in healthy donors. The PCR used 60 Vbeta and 13 Jbeta primers. Profiled with immunoSEQ multiplex PCR; TCRdb holds only in-frame clones, not every one. Of 200,000 to 250,000 clones listed, 65% to 75% are singletons. What was sequenced was PBMCs. The receptors derive from a woman in her thirties in good health and CMV-seronegative.

This rearrangement joins TRBV11-2 to TRBJ1-5; no firm D call. V shed 1 base and J shed 2 bases, with 6 bases lying between them. The CDR3 contains 14 residues. Germline lookup yields CDR1 SGHAT and CDR2 FQNNGV. In DNA form, the CDR3 reads TGTGCCAGCAGCTTAGGCGGGGGCAATCAGCCCCAGCATTTT. Its translation: CASSLGGGNQPQHF.

This clone came up once. This chain uses TRBV5-1 with TRBJ2-7; 12 positions match TRBD2. Germline CDR1 is SGHRS and CDR2 is YFSETQ. V was clipped by 4 bases and J by 2 bases; unmatched bases: 1. This CDR3 contains 14 residues. The CDR3 sequence is CASSRTSGTYEQYF. The CDR3 coding sequence is TGCGCCAGCAGCCGGACTAGCGGGACCTACGAGCAGTACTTC.

The rearrangement links TRBV30 to TRBJ1-6, with a tentative D call TRBD1 (5 bases). V was pared by 4 bases and J by 9 bases, with 13 bases between. Germline CDR1 reads GTSNPN; CDR2 reads SVGIG (reference sequence). This CDR3 contains 13 residues. The CDR3 here is CAWNGRAGSPLHF. The CDR3, as DNA: TGTGCCTGGAATGGCAGGGCTGGTTCACCCCTCCACTTT. Based on the CDR3 plus reference TRBV30 and TRBJ1-6, the full variable domain is SQTIHQWPATLVQPVGSPLSLECTVEGTSNPNLYWYRQAAGRGLQLLFYSVGIGQISSEVPQNLSASRPQDRQFILSSKKLLLSDSGFYLCAWNGRAGSPLHFGNGTRLTVT.

The count of this clone is one. The genes are TRBV5-1 and TRBJ1-5; D gene uncertain. Trimming pared 1 base from V and 5 bases from J, leaving 10 bases between. The CDR3 is made up of 14 amino acids. Germline V CDR1 and CDR2: SGHRS, YFSETQ. The DNA of the CDR3 is TGCGCCAGCAGCTTGTACAGCCTGGATCAGCCCCAGCATTTT. Residues: CASSLYSLDQPQHF.

The chain is built from TRBV30 and TRBJ2-3; TRBD2 matches 8 bases. CDR1 and CDR2 from the germline V gene are GTSNPN and SVGIG (reference sequence). V lost 0 bases, J lost 6 bases, and 8 bases stayed unmatched. The length of the CDR3 is 15 residues. The CDR3 DNA sequence: TGTGCCTGGAGTGTAACCGGGGGGGCCTCCGATACGCAGTATTTT. This gives the protein CAWSVTGGASDTQYF.

The chain links TRBV19 to TRBJ2-5; D is perhaps TRBD2 (6 bases). Germline CDR1 and CDR2: LNHDA and SQIVND (reference sequence). V dropped 1 base and J dropped 0 bases, with 9 bases sitting between them. The CDR3 has 15 residues. The CDR3, as DNA: TGTGCCAGTAGTATAGGGGGGAGGTACCAAGAGACCCAGTACTTC. Amino acid sequence: CASSIGGRYQETQYF.

In its sample, this clone was seen a few times. The rearrangement uses TRBV7-2 and TRBJ2-7; D unclear. The CDR3 spans 14 residues. V dropped 5 bases and J dropped 2 bases, with 13 bases sitting between them. Germline values: CDR1 SGHTA, CDR2 FQGNSA. The chain's CDR3 is CASSLSAEAYEQYF. CDR3 in DNA: TGTGCCAGCAGCCTTTCGGCGGAAGCCTACGAGCAGTACTTC.

This chain joins TRBV7-3 and TRBJ2-3; 9 bases line up with TRBD2. J gave up 6 bases and V 3 bases, and 4 bases lay outside the gene matches. Germline V lookup: CDR1 SGHTA, CDR2 FQGTGA. The CDR3 is 14 amino acids. This CDR3 is CASSFSSGEDTQYF. The CDR3, as DNA: TGTGCCAGCAGCTTTTCTAGCGGGGAGGATACGCAGTATTTT. Complete variable domain (other parts from reference TRBV7-3 and TRBJ2-3): GAGVSQTPSNKVTEKGKYVELRCDPISGHTALYWYRQSLGQGPEFLIYFQGTGAADDSGLPNDRFFAVRPEGSVSTLKIQRTERGDSAVYLCASSFSSGEDTQYFGPGTRLTVL.

This chain connects TRBV7-6 to TRBJ1-5; no clear D. The CDR3 has 15 residues. The germline CDR1 and CDR2 sequences are SGHVS and FNYEAQ. Trimming removed 2 bases from V and 0 bases from J, with 8 bases in between. The chain's CDR3 is CASSLSQNSNQPQHF. The DNA for the CDR3 is TGTGCCAGCAGCTTATCCCAGAATAGCAATCAGCCCCAGCATTTT.

This clone appeared a few times. The J gene is TRBJ1-5, the V gene TRBV19; 8 positions agree with TRBD1. This CDR3 contains 15 residues. V lost 7 bases and J lost 4; bases outside the gene matches: 9. CDR1 is LNHDA, CDR2 SQIVND, per germline (reference sequence). The CDR3 reads CASTGPGGRNQPQHF. The DNA of the CDR3 is TGTGCCAGTACCGGACCAGGGGGCAGGAATCAGCCCCAGCATTTT.

CDR3 loop: CSVEVAGGGQYF. CDR3 sequence (DNA): TGCAGCGTTGAAGTAGCCGGGGGGGGGCAGTACTTC. This chain joins TRBV29-1 and TRBJ2-7; 8 nucleotides align to TRBD2. With V trimmed by 1 base and J by 9 bases, 5 bases remained unmatched. The CDR3 length is 12 residues. CDR1 SQVTM and CDR2 ANQGSEA come from the germline V gene.

The chain carries TRBV2 and TRBJ2-5; 7 bases line up with TRBD2. J was trimmed by 3 bases and V by 1 base; bases with no gene match: 5. CDR1 SNHLY and CDR2 FYNNEI come from the germline V gene. This CDR3 is 15 amino acids long. The CDR3, as DNA: TGTGCCAGCAGTGAAGAGGCCGGGGGGAAAGAGACCCAGTACTTC. Its protein product is CASSEEAGGKETQYF.

The chain uses TRBV5-1 and TRBJ2-2, with 12 bases matching TRBD1. V lost 5 bases, J lost 9 bases, and 5 bases stayed unmatched. CDR1 SGHRS and CDR2 YFSETQ come from the germline V gene. The CDR3 loop spans 14 amino acids. CDR3: CASRMGQGARELFF. DNA of the CDR3: TGCGCCAGCAGAATGGGACAGGGGGCCCGGGAGCTGTTTTTT.